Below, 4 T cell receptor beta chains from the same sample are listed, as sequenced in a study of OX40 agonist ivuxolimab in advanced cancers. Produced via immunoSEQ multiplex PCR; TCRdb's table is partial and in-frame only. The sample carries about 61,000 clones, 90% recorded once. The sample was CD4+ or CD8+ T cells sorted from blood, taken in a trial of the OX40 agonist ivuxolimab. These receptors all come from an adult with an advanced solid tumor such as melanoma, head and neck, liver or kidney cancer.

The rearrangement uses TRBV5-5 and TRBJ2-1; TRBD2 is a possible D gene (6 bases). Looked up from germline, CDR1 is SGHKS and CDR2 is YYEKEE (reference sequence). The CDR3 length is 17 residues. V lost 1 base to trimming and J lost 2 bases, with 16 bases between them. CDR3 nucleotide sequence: TGTGCCAGCAGCTTGAGCGCGCAGGGAGGCCCCTACAATGAGCAGTTCTTC. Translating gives CASSLSAQGGPYNEQFF.

Written as DNA, the CDR3 is TGTGCCAGTATTGAGGGAGACTTTCCGACTTATGGCTACACCTTC. Its protein product is CASIEGDFPTYGYTF. This sequence joins TRBV19 and TRBJ1-2; D remains unclear. Deletions cut 7 bases from V and 5 bases from J, with 20 bases between. CDR1 and CDR2 from the germline V gene are LNHDA and SQIVND (reference sequence). The CDR3 sequence is 15 residues long.

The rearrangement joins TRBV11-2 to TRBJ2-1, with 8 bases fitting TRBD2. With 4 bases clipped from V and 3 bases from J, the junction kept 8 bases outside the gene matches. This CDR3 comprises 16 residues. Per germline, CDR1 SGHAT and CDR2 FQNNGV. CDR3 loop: CASSSLREGVYNEQFF. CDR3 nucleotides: TGTGCCAGCAGCTCCCTACGGGAGGGGGTCTACAATGAGCAGTTCTTC.

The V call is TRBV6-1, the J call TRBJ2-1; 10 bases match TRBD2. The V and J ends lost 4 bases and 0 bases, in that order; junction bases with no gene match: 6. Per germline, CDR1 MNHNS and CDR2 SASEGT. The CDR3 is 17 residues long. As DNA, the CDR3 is TGTGCCAGCAGTGTGCTTAGCGGGGGGTCCTCCTACAATGAGCAGTTCTTC. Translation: CASSVLSGGSSYNEQFF.